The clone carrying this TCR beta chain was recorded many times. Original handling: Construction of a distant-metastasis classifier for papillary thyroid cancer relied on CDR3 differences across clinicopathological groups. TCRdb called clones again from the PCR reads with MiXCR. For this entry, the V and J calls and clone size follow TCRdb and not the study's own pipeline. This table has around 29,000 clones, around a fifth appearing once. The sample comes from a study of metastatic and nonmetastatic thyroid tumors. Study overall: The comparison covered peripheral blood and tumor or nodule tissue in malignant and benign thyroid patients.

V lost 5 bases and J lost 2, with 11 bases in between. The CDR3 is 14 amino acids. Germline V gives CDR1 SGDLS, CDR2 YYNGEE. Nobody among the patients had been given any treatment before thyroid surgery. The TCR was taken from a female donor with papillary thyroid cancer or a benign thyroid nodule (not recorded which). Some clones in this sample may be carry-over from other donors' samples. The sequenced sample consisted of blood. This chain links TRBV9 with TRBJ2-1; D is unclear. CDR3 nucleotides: TGTGCCAGCAGTGATGACCCCGCCTACAATGAGCAGTTCTTC. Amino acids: CASSDDPAYNEQFF.